The 19 T cell receptor beta chains below come from one sample, sequenced in a study of monozygotic twins with inflammatory bowel disease. TCRdb re-called the 5' RACE reads and catalogs CDR3 proteins one per entry, DNA excluded. The sample holds approximately 150,000 distinct CDR3 sequences. Material: blood. These receptors came from a human donor with ulcerative colitis or Crohn's disease, or a healthy co-twin of an affected twin (not recorded which).

V gene TRBV5-1 combines with J gene TRBJ2-1; the D call from TCRdb, TRBD2, cannot be confirmed without DNA. The length of the CDR3 is 16 residues. The germline V gene has CDR1 SGHRS and CDR2 YFSETQ. This chain's CDR3 is CASSVDPGDLYNEQFF.

The genes are TRBV5-1 and TRBJ1-3; checking the TCRdb D call of TRBD1 is not possible without DNA. CDR3 size: 18 residues. From germline, CDR1 is SGHRS and CDR2 YFSETQ. CDR3 in amino acids: CASRRGQGKNLAGNTIYF.

J is TRBJ2-3 and V is TRBV11-2; TCRdb's D call of TRBD2 is untestable without DNA. Germline CDR1 SGHAT, CDR2 FQNNGV. CDR3 length: 18 amino acids. The CDR3 is CASSFPGVSGEPTDTQYF.

The J gene is TRBJ1-1, the V gene TRBV20-1. The length of the CDR3 is 13 residues. Germline CDR1 DFQATT, CDR2 SNEGSKA (reference sequence). The chain's CDR3 is CSASDNMNTEAFF.

The chain is built from TRBV4-1 and TRBJ2-7; TCRdb's assignment of TRBD1 cannot be checked, as there is no DNA. Germline assignment: CDR1 MGHRA and CDR2 YSYEKL. This CDR3 has 15 amino acids. The CDR3 is CASSQVVEGVYEQYF.

This sequence joins TRBV11-2 and TRBJ2-1; there is no DNA to check the TCRdb D call of TRBD2. From germline, CDR1 is SGHAT and CDR2 FQNNGV. The CDR3 length is 19 residues. This CDR3 is CASSPRRGHRTSVGNEQFF.

The chain carries TRBV20-1 and TRBJ2-5; there is no DNA to check the TCRdb D call of TRBD1. Germline values: CDR1 DFQATT, CDR2 SNEGSKA (reference sequence). The CDR3 is 13 amino acids. The CDR3: CSAAGAAQETQYF.

The chain is built from TRBV24-1 and TRBJ2-2. Germline V gene lookup returns CDR1 KGHDR and CDR2 SFDVKD. CDR3 length: 14 amino acids. This CDR3 is CATSVVGNTGELFF.

The chain combines TRBV28 with TRBJ2-2; TCRdb calls TRBD1, which cannot be checked without DNA. This CDR3 region has 17 residues. CDR1 is MDHEN and CDR2 is SYDVKM in the germline V gene. The chain's CDR3 is CASSPFWGGASTGELFF.

J is TRBJ2-7 and V is TRBV3-1; TCRdb proposes TRBD2, but this gene call is untestable without DNA. Looked up from germline, CDR1 is LGHDT and CDR2 is YNNKEL (reference sequence). The CDR3 sequence is 14 residues long. The chain's CDR3 is CASSWEASSYEQYF.

The chain has TRBV20-1 and TRBJ1-2; TCRdb's D gene call, TRBD1, goes unchecked for lack of DNA. There are 14 residues in the CDR3. The germline gives CDR1 DFQATT, CDR2 SNEGSKA (reference sequence). CDR3 sequence reads: CSAEKTGGGGGYTF.

The chain is built from TRBV7-6 and TRBJ2-1; TCRdb outputs TRBD2, but without DNA this stays unchecked. The CDR3 sequence is 12 residues long. The germline V gene encodes CDR1 SGHVS and CDR2 FNYEAQ. The CDR3 is CASSLTRNEQFF. Variable domain in full (rest from reference TRBV7-6 and TRBJ2-1): GAGVSQSPRYKVTKRGQDVALRCDPISGHVSLYWYRQALGQGPEFLTYFNYEAQQDKSGLPNDRFSAERPEGSISTLTIQRTEQRDSAMYRCASSLTRNEQFFGPGTRLTVL.

J is TRBJ1-1 and V is TRBV5-1. The CDR3 spans 14 residues. The germline V gene encodes CDR1 SGHRS and CDR2 YFSETQ. CDR3 loop: CASSLDRQSTEAFF.

V gene TRBV20-1 combines with J gene TRBJ1-6; TCRdb gives TRBD1 as the D gene, but with no DNA this cannot be confirmed. The CDR3 is made up of 14 amino acids. Looked up from germline, CDR1 is DFQATT and CDR2 is SNEGSKA (reference sequence). CDR3: CSASGGTVNSPLHF.

The chain links TRBV4-2 to TRBJ2-3; the D call from TCRdb, TRBD1, cannot be confirmed without DNA. Germline V gene sequence: CDR1 LGHNA, CDR2 YNFKEQ. This CDR3 comprises 15 residues. CDR3 sequence: CASKQAGAPTDTQYF.

V is TRBV7-3 and J is TRBJ2-1; without DNA, the TCRdb call of TRBD2 cannot be checked. Germline V gives CDR1 SGHTA, CDR2 FQGTGA. The CDR3 is made up of 16 amino acids. This chain's CDR3 is CASSYTSGGEYNEQFF.

The chain employs TRBV20-1 and TRBJ2-7; TCRdb proposes TRBD2, but this gene call is untestable without DNA. CDR3 length: 15 amino acids. Germline CDR1 is DFQATT and CDR2 is SNEGSKA (reference sequence). This CDR3 is CSARGTSGSMYEQYF.

The chain combines TRBV11-2 with TRBJ1-4; TCRdb names TRBD1, which stays unverified in the absence of DNA. CDR1 is SGHAT, CDR2 FQNNGV, per germline. The CDR3 runs to 16 residues. The CDR3 spells CASSPGQGGTNEKLFF. Combining the CDR3 with reference TRBV11-2 and TRBJ1-4 gives the whole variable domain EAGVAQSPRYKIIEKRQSVAFWCNPISGHATLYWYQQILGQGPKLLIQFQNNGVVDDSQLPKDRFSAERLKGVDSTLKIQPAKLEDSAVYLCASSPGQGGTNEKLFFGSGTQLSVL.

The rearrangement links TRBV5-1 to TRBJ2-2. The CDR3 runs to 15 residues. Germline V gives CDR1 SGHRS, CDR2 YFSETQ. The CDR3 region is CASSLADSNTGELFF. Based on the CDR3 plus reference TRBV5-1 and TRBJ2-2, the full variable domain is KAGVTQTPRYLIKTRGQQVTLSCSPISGHRSVSWYQQTPGQGLQFLFEYFSETQRNKGNFPGRFSGRQFSNSRSEMNVSTLELGDSALYLCASSLADSNTGELFFGEGSRLTVL.